This T cell receptor (beta chain) was captured by sequencing in a study of cytomegalovirus exposure and HLA in healthy donors. Study overall: It was reported in a later analysis that the approximately 110 validation repertoires used the same platform as the approximately 670 first-cohort repertoires. Notes on the study in general: According to the study, 160 or so TCR beta chains were cytomegalovirus-associated.

V lost 4 bases and J lost 0, with 20 bases in between. Germline V gives CDR1 SGHDT, CDR2 YYEEEE. The CDR3 is made up of 18 amino acids. Comments on this clone: Its antigen is as yet unknown.

Generated by immunoSEQ multiplex PCR, the TCRdb table keeps only in-frame clones and is missing some. The data hold 90,000 to 150,000 clones, with 85% to 90% observed a single time. Sequencing was done on a sample of PBMCs. The source of this sequence is a woman aged 25 to 39 in good health and CMV-seronegative. The chain couples TRBV5-6 to TRBJ1-5, with D possibly TRBD1 on 6 matching bases. In DNA form, the CDR3 reads TGTGCCAGCAGCAAGGTGGGGACACCTTCTTATAGCAATCAGCCCCAGCATTTT. Translated: CASSKVGTPSYSNQPQHF.